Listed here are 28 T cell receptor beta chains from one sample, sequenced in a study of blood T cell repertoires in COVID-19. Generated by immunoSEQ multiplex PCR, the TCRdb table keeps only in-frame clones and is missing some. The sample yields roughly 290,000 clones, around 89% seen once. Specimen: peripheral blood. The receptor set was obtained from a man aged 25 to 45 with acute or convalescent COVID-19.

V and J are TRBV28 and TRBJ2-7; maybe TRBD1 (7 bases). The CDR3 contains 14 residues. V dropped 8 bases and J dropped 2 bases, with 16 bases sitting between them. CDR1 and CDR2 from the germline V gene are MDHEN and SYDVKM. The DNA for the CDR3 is TGTGCCAGCCGCAGTCCAGGGGGGACCTACGAGCAGTACTTC. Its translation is CASRSPGGTYEQYF.

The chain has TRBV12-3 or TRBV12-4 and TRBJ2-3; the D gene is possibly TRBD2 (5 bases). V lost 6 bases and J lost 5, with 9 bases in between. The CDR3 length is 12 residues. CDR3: CASSRGQDTQYF. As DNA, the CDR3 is TGTGCCAGCAGCCGGGGTCAAGATACGCAGTATTTT.

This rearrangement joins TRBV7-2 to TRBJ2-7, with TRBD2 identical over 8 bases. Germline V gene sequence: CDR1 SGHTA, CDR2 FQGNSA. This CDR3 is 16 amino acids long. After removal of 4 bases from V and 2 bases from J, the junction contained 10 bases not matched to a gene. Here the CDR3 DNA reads TGTGCCAGCAGCTCCGGGGGGGCGGGAGAACCCTACGAGCAGTACTTC. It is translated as CASSSGGAGEPYEQYF.

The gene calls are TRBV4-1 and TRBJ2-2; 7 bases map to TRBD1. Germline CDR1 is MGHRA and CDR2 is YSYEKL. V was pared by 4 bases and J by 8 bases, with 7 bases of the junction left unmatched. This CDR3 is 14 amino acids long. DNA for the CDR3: TGCGCCAGCAGCCGCGACAGGGTAGTAGGGGAGCTGTTTTTT. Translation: CASSRDRVVGELFF.

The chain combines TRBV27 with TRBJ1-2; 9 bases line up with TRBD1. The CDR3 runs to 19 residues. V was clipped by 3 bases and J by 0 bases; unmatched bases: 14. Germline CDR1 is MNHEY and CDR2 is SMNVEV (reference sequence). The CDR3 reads CASSFLSPGDRGSNYGYTF. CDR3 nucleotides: TGTGCCAGCAGTTTTCTATCCCCGGGAGACAGGGGGTCTAACTATGGCTACACCTTC.

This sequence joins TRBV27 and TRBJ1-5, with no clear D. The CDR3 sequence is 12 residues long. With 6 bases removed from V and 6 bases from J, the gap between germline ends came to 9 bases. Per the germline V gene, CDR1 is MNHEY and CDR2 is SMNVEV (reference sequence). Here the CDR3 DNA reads TGTGCCAGCAGACGGGGTTCTCAGCCCCAGCATTTT. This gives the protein CASRRGSQPQHF.

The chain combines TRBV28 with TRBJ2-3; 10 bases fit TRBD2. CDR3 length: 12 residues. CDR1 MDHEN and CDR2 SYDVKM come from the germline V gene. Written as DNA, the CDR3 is TGTTTGAGCGGGGGGGCGACAGATACGCAGTATTTT. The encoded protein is CLSGGATDTQYF.

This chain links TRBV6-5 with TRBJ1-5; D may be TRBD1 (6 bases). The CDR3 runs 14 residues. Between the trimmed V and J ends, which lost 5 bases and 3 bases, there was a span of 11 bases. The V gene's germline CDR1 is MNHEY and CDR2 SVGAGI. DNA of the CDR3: TGTGCCAGCAGTCCCCGGGACAACAATCAGCCCCAGCATTTT. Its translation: CASSPRDNNQPQHF.

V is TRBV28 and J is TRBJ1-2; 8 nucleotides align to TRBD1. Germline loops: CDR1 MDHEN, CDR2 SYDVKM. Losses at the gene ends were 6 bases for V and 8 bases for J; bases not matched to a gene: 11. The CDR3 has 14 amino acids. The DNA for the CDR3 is TGTGCCAGCAGGACGACAGGGGCCTCCTGGGGCTACACCTTC. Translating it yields CASRTTGASWGYTF.

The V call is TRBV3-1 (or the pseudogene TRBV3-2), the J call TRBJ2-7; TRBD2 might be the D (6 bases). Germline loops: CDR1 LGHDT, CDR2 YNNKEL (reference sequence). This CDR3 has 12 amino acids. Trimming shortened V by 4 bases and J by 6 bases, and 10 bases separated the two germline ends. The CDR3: CASSPGESEQYF. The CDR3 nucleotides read TGTGCCAGCAGCCCGGGGGAGTCCGAGCAGTACTTC.

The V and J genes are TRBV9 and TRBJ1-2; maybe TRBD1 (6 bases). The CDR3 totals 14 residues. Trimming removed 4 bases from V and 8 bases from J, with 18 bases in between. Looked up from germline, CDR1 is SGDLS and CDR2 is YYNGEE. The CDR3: CASSPWDIQGGYTF. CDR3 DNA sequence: TGTGCCAGCAGCCCTTGGGACATTCAAGGGGGCTACACCTTC. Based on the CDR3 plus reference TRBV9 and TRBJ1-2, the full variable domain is DSGVTQTPKHLITATGQRVTLRCSPRSGDLSVYWYQQSLDQGLQFLIQYYNGEERAKGNILERFSAQQFPDLHSELNLSSLELGDSALYFCASSPWDIQGGYTFGSGTRLTVV.

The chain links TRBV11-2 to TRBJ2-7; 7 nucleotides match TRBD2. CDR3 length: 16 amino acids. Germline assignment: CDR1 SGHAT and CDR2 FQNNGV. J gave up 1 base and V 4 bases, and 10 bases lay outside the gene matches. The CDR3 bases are TGTGCCAGCAGCTCGGGGGGTCTAGCGTTGTCCTACGAGCAGTACTTC. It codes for CASSSGGLALSYEQYF. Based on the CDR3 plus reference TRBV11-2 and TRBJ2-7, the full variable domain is EAGVAQSPRYKIIEKRQSVAFWCNPISGHATLYWYQQILGQGPKLLIQFQNNGVVDDSQLPKDRFSAERLKGVDSTLKIQPAKLEDSAVYLCASSSGGLALSYEQYFGPGTRLTVT.

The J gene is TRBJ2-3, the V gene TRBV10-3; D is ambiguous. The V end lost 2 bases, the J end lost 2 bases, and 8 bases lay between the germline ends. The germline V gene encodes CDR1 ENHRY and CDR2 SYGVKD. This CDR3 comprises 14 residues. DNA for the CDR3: TGTGCCATCAGTGAGCAGGATCACACAGATACGCAGTATTTT. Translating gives CAISEQDHTDTQYF.

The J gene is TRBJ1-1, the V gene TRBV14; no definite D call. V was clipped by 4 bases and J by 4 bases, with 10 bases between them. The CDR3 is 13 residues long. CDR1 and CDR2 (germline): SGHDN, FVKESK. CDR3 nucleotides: TGTGCCAGCAGCCCTATTGGTCGCACTGAAGCTTTCTTT. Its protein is CASSPIGRTEAFF. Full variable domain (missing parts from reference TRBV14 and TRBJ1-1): EAGVTQFPSHSVIEKGQTVTLRCDPISGHDNLYWYRRVMGKEIKFLLHFVKESKQDESGMPNNRFLAERTGGTYSTLKVQPAELEDSGVYFCASSPIGRTEAFFGQGTRLTVV.

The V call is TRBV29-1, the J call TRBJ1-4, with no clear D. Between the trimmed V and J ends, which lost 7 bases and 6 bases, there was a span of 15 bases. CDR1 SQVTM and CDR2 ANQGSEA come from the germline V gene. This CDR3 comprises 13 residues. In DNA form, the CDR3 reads TGCAGCGCGACGGGGAATGGGGATGAAAAACTGTTTTTT. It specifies CSATGNGDEKLFF.

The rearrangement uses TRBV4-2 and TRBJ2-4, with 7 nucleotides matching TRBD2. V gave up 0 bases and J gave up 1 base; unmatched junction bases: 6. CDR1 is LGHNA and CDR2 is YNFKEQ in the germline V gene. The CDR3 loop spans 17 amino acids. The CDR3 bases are TGTGCCAGCAGCCAAGAAGCGGGAAATAGGGCCAAAAACATTCAGTACTTC. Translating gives CASSQEAGNRAKNIQYF.

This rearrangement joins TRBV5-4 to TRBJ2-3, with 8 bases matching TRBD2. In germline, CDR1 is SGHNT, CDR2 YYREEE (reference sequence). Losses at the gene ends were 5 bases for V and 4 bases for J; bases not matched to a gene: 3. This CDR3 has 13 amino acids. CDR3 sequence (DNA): TGTGCCAGCAGAAGTAGCGGGGCAGATACGCAGTATTTT. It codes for CASRSSGADTQYF. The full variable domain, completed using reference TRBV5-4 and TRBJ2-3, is ETGVTQSPTHLIKTRGQQVTLRCSSQSGHNTVSWYQQALGQGPQFIFQYYREEENGRGNFPPRFSGLQFPNYSSELNVNALELDDSALYLCASRSSGADTQYFGPGTRLTVL.

CDR3 loop: CASSLDSSYREAFF. The DNA for the CDR3 is TGCGCCAGCAGCTTGGATTCTTCATATCGGGAAGCTTTCTTT. The chain joins TRBV5-1 to TRBJ1-1; D is unresolved. The CDR3 covers 14 residues. The germline V and J ends were trimmed by 0 bases and 8 bases, with 14 bases remaining between them. Germline V gene lookup returns CDR1 SGHRS and CDR2 YFSETQ.

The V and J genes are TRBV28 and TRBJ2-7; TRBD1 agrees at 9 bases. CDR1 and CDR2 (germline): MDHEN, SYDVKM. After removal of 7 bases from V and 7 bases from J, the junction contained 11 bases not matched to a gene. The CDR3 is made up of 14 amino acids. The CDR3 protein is CASIPDRGTKEQYF. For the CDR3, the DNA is TGTGCCAGCATTCCGGACAGGGGAACGAAAGAGCAGTACTTC.

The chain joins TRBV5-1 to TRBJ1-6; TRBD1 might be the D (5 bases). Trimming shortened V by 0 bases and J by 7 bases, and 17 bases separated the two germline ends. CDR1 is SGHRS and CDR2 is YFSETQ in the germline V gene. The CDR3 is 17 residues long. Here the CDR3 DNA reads TGCGCCAGCAGCTTGGCGTCCGGGACGGAGGGAAATTCACCCCTCCACTTT. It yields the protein CASSLASGTEGNSPLHF.

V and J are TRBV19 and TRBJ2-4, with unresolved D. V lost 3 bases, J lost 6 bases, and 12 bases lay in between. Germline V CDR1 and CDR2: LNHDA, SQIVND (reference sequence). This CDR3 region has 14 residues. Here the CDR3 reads CASSMVYLINIQYF. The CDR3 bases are TGTGCCAGTAGTATGGTCTATTTAATAAACATTCAGTACTTC.

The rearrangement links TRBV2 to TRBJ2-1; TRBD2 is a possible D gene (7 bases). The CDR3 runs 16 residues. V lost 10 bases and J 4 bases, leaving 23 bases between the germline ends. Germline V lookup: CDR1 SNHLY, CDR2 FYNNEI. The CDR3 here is CATSPVGGGRYNEQFF. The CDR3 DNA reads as TGTGCCACTTCCCCGGTGGGGGGGGGCCGATACAATGAGCAGTTCTTC.

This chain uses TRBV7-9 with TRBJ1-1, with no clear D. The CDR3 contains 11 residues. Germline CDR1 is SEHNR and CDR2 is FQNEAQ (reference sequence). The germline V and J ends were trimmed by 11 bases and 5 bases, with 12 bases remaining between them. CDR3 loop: CAAGRVTEAFF. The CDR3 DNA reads TGTGCCGCGGGGAGGGTGACTGAAGCTTTCTTT.

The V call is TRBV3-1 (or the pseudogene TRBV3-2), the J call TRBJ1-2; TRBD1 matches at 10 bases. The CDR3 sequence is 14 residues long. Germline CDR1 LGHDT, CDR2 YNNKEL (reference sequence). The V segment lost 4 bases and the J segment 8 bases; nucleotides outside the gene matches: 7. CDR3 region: CASSLRQGALGYTF. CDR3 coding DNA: TGTGCCAGCAGCCTAAGACAGGGGGCGCTCGGCTACACCTTC.

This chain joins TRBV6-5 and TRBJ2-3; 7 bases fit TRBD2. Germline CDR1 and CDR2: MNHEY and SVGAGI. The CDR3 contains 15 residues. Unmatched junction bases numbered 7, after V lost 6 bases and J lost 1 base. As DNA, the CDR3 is TGTGCCAGCAGCTCGTCTGGGGGGGGCACAGATACGCAGTATTTT. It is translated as CASSSSGGGTDTQYF.

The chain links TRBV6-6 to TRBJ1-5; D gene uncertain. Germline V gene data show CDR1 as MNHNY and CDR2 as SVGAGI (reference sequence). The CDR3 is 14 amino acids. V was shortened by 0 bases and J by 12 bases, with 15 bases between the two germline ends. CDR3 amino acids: CASSYSHESPVQHF. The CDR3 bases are TGTGCCAGCAGTTACTCCCATGAGAGCCCGGTCCAGCATTTT.

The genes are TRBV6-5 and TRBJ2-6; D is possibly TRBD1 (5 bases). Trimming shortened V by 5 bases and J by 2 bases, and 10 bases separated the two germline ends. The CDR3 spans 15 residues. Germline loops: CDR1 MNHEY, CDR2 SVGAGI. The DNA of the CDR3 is TGTGCCAGCAGTCCAGGGTTAACTGGGGCCAACGTCCTGACTTTC. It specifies CASSPGLTGANVLTF.

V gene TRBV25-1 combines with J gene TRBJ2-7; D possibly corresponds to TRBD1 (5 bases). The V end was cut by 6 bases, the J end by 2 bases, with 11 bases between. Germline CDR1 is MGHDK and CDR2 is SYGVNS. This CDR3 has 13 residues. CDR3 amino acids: CASRKQVTYEQYF. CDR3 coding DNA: TGTGCCAGCAGAAAACAGGTTACCTACGAGCAGTACTTC.